This TCR beta chain was documented in a study of CD8+CD57+ T cells in acquired aplastic anemia. Study-wide context: Sorted CD4+ and CD8+ cells yielded 3 to 3.5 ug of DNA on average. Healthy donor CD4+ samples were sequenced to a depth that averaged roughly 10 million reads. Regarding the study as a whole: Common to patients and controls were roughly 30 CD8+ CDR3 sequences.

On this clonotype: Its antigen is currently unknown.

The CDR3 is 16 residues long. V lost 10 bases and J lost 0, with 21 bases in between. CDR1 and CDR2 (germline): SNHLY, FYNNEI. According to the study, genomic DNA was the template for TCR beta VDJ and CDR3 profiling. TCRdb ran MiXCR on the reads and lists one entry per CDR3 protein. This sample has a few hundred thousand distinct CDR3 sequences, with over 55% found just once. The sample was sorted CD4+, CD8+, or CD8+CD57+ T cells (not recorded which) from PBMCs. This chain connects TRBV2 to TRBJ1-2, with D maybe TRBD1 (6 bases). This TCR came from a human donor in good health. DNA for the CDR3: TGTGCCAACAAGAAATTACAGGGATACGCTAACTATGGCTACACCTTC. It is translated as CANKKLQGYANYGYTF.